This T cell receptor beta chain is from a study of control samples from healthy donors and cancer patients. Repertoires were generated with immunoSEQ multiplex PCR, while TCRdb's copy carries only in-frame clones and drops some. Among about 120,000 clones listed, more than 75% were seen once. What was sequenced was blood. The origin of this receptor is a man between 60 and 70 years old in good health.

As DNA, the CDR3 is TGTGCCAGCAGTTTAATGACGATCTCCCCCTCTGGAAACACCATATATTTT. It codes for CASSLMTISPSGNTIYF. V gene TRBV28 combines with J gene TRBJ1-3; D is uncertain. CDR3 length equals 17 residues. The V end was cut by 2 bases, the J end by 0 bases, with 14 bases between. The germline gives CDR1 MDHEN, CDR2 SYDVKM. Variable domain in full (rest from reference TRBV28 and TRBJ1-3): DVKVTQSSRYLVKRTGEKVFLECVQDMDHENMFWYRQDPGLGLRLIYFSYDVKMKEKGDIPEGYSVSREKKERFSLILESASTNQTSMYLCASSLMTISPSGNTIYFGEGSWLTVV.